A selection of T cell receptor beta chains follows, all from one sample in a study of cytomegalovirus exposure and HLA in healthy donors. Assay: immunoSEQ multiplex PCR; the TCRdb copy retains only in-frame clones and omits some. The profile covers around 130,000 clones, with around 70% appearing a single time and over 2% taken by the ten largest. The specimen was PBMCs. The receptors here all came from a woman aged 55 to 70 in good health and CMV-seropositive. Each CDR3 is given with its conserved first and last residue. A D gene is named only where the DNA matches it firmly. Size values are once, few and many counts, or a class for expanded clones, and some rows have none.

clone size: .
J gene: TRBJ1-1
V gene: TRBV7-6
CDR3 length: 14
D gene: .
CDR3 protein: CASSRNTVNTEAFF
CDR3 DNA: TGTGCCAGCAGCCGAAACACAGTGAACACTGAAGCTTTCTTT

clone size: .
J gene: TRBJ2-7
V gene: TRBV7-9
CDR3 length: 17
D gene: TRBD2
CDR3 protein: CASSFLGGGKSSYEQYF
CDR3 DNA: TGTGCCAGCAGCTTTCTTGGGGGGGGAAAATCGTCCTACGAGCAGTACTTC

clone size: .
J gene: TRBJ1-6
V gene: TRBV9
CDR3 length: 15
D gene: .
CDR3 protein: CASSAWGGGLSPLHF
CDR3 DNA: TGTGCCAGCAGCGCTTGGGGGGGTGGCCTTTCACCCCTCCACTTT

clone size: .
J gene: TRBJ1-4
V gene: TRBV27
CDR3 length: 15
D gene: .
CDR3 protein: CASSFLGATNEKLFF
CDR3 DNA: TGTGCCAGCAGTTTTCTCGGGGCAACTAATGAAAAACTGTTTTTT

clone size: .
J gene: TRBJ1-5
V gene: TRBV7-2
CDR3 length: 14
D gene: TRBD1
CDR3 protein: CASSLRQGGQPQHF
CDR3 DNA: TGTGCCAGCAGCCTGCGACAGGGAGGTCAGCCCCAGCATTTT

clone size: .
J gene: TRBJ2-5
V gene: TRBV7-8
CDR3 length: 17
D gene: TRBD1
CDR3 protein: CASSLVRSYRGQETQYF
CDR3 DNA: TGTGCCAGCAGCTTAGTTAGGAGCTACAGGGGCCAAGAGACCCAGTACTTC

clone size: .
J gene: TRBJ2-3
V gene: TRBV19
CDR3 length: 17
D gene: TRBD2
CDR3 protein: CASSPSGVAGATDTQYF
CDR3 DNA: TGTGCCAGTAGTCCTTCTGGGGTAGCGGGGGCCACAGATACGCAGTATTTT

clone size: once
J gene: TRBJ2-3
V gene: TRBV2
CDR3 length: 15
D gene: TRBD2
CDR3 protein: CASSLAGGRTDTQYF
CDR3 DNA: TGTGCCAGCAGTTTAGCGGGGGGTCGCACAGATACGCAGTATTTT

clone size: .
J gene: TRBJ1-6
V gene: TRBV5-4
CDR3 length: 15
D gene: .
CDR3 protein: CASSLNQGRNSPLHF
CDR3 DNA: TGTGCCAGCAGCTTAAATCAGGGGAGAAATTCACCCCTCCACTTT

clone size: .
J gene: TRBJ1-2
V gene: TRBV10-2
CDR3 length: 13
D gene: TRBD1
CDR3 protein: CASGAGQDYGYTF
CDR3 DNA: TGCGCCAGCGGGGCGGGACAGGACTATGGCTACACCTTC

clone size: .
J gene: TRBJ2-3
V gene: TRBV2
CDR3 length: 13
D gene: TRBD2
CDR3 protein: CAPGASGPDTQYF
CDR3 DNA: TGTGCCCCCGGAGCTAGCGGGCCAGATACGCAGTATTTT

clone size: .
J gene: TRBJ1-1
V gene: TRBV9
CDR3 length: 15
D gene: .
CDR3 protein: CASSAKQGLNTEAFF
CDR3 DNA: TGTGCCAGCAGCGCGAAACAGGGATTGAACACTGAAGCTTTCTTT

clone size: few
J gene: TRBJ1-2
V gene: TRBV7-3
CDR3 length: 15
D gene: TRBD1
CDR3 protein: CASRPGTGAGYGYTF
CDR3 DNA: TGTGCCAGCAGGCCCGGGACAGGGGCGGGCTATGGCTACACCTTC

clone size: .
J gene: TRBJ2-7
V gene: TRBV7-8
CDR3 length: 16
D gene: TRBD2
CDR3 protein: CASSMSASGGTYEQYF
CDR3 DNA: TGTGCCAGCAGCATGAGTGCTAGCGGGGGTACCTACGAGCAGTACTTC

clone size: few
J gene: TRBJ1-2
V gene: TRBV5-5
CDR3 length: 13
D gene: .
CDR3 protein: CASSPGGNYGYTF
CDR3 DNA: TGTGCCAGCAGTCCCGGAGGTAACTATGGCTACACCTTC

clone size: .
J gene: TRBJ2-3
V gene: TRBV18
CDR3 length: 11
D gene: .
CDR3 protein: CASSTADTQYF
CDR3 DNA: TGTGCCAGCTCAACGGCAGATACGCAGTATTTT

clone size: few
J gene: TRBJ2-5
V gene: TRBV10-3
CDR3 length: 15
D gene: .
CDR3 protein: CAISRGSGYQETQYF
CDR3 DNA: TGTGCCATCAGCAGAGGCTCGGGGTACCAAGAGACCCAGTACTTC

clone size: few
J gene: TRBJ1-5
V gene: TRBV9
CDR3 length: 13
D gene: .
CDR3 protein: CASSPYSNQPQHF
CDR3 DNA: TGTGCCAGCAGCCCTTATAGCAATCAGCCCCAGCATTTT

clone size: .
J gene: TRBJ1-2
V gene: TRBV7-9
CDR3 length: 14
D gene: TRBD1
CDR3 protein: CASSLTGGNYGYTF
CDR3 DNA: TGTGCCAGCAGCCTCACAGGGGGCAACTATGGCTACACCTTC

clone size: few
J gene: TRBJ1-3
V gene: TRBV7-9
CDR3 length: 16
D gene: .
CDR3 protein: CASSLSTVSSGNTIYF
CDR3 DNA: TGTGCCAGCAGCTTGTCGACAGTCAGCTCTGGAAACACCATATATTTT

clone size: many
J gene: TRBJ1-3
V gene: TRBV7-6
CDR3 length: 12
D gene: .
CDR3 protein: CATQEAGNTIYF
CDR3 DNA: TGTGCCACCCAAGAGGCTGGAAACACCATATATTTT

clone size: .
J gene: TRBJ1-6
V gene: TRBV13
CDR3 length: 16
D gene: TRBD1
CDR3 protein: CASSLGDREWHSPLHF
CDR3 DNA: TGTGCCAGCAGCTTAGGTGACAGGGAGTGGCATTCACCCCTCCACTTT

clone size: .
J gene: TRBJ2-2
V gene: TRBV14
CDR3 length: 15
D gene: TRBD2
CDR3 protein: CASSQVLAENGELFF
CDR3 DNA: TGTGCCAGCAGCCAAGTACTAGCGGAGAACGGGGAGCTGTTTTTT

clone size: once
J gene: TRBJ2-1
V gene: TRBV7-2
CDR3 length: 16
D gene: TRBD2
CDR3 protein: CASSRRRGASYNEQFF
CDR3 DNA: TGTGCCAGCAGCCGAAGGCGGGGGGCGTCCTACAATGAGCAGTTCTTC

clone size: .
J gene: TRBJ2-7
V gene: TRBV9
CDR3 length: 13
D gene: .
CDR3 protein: CASSAEGRYEQYF
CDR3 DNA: TGTGCCAGCAGCGCAGAGGGCCGCTACGAGCAGTACTTC

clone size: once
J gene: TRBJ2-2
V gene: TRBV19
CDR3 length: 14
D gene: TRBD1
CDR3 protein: CASSLRDSTGELFF
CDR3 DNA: TGTGCCAGTAGTCTCCGGGACAGCACCGGGGAGCTGTTTTTT

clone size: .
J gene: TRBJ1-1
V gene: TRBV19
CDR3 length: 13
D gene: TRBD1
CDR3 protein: CASRDRGDTEAFF
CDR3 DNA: TGTGCCAGTAGGGACAGGGGAGACACTGAAGCTTTCTTT

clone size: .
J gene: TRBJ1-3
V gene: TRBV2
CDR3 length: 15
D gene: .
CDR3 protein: CASSVRESSGNTIYF
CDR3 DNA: TGTGCCAGCAGTGTGAGGGAGAGCTCTGGAAACACCATATATTTT

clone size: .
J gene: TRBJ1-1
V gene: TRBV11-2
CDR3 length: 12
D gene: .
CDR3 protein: CASSQFELEAFF
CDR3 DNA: TGTGCCAGCAGCCAATTCGAACTTGAAGCTTTCTTT

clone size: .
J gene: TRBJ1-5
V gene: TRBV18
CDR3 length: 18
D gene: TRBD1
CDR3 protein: CASSPQGQGPVNPSPQHF
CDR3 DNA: TGTGCCAGCTCACCACAGGGACAGGGCCCCGTGAACCCTTCGCCCCAGCATTTT

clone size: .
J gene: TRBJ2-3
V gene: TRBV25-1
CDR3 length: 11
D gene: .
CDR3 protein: CASSDRDTQYF
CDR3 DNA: TGTGCCAGCAGTGACAGGGATACGCAGTATTTT

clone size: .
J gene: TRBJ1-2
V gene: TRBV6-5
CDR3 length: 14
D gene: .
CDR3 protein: CASSFQDTHYGYTF
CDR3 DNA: TGTGCCAGCAGTTTCCAGGACACGCACTATGGCTACACCTTC

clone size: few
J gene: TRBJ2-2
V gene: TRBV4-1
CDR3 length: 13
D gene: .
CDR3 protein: CASSHRNTGELFF
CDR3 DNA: TGCGCCAGCAGCCATCGGAACACCGGGGAGCTGTTTTTT

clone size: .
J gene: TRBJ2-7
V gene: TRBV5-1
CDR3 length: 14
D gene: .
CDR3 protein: CASSLGGGPYEQYF
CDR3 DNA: TGCGCCAGCAGCTTGGGAGGGGGACCCTACGAGCAGTACTTC

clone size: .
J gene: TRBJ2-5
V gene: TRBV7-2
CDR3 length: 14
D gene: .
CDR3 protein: CASSSLGRQETQYF
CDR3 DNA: TGTGCCAGCAGCTCCTTGGGCCGTCAAGAGACCCAGTACTTC

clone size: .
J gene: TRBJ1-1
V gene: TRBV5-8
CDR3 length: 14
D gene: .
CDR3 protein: CASSLEAQGTEAFF
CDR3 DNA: TGTGCCAGCAGCTTGGAGGCGCAGGGCACTGAAGCTTTCTTT